This entry is about one T cell receptor (beta chain). Its antigen is not known. TCRdb itself ran the reads through MiXCR, one entry per CDR3 protein. The data hold approximately 160,000 distinct CDR3 sequences, with roughly 17% observed a single time. This sample was included in a study of T cell repertoires in cytomegalovirus infection. Looking at the study overall: Public TCR beta signatures indicated both CMV infection and matching HLA type. Study-wide results and limits: In two of eight donors, the top clonotype was HLA-C-restricted CMV-specific. Identification of carriers of CMV plus the relevant HLA was achieved through cumulative public TCR beta family frequency.

Germline values: CDR1 MNHEY, CDR2 SVGEGT. Trimming removed 3 bases at V and 2 bases at J, with 12 bases between. The CDR3 has 15 amino acids. The sequence derives from a human donor in good health (CMV status not recorded). Some clones in this sample may be carry-over from other donors' samples. What was sequenced was CD8+ T cells from PBMCs. The rearrangement uses TRBV6-2 or TRBV6-3 and TRBJ2-3; unclear D gene. This CDR3 reads CASSYRALITDTQYF. DNA of the CDR3: TGTGCCAGCAGTTATAGGGCCCTTATCACAGATACGCAGTATTTT.